This entry describes one TCR beta chain. Assay: immunoSEQ multiplex PCR; the TCRdb copy retains only in-frame clones and omits some. The sample contains about 3,200 clones, over 65% of which appear only once. This record comes from a study of immune cell composition in non-small cell lung cancer. From germline, CDR1 is SGHRS and CDR2 YFSETQ. Unmatched junction bases numbered 13, after V lost 4 bases and J lost 5 bases. This CDR3 region has 17 residues. The receptor's source is a human donor with non-small cell lung cancer. The V call is TRBV5-1, the J call TRBJ2-7; the match to TRBD2 covers 12 bases. Sequenced sample: lung tumor tissue. CDR3 loop: CASSPDPGLAGGNEQYF. The DNA for the CDR3 is TGCGCCAGCAGCCCGGACCCGGGGCTAGCGGGAGGGAACGAGCAGTACTTC.